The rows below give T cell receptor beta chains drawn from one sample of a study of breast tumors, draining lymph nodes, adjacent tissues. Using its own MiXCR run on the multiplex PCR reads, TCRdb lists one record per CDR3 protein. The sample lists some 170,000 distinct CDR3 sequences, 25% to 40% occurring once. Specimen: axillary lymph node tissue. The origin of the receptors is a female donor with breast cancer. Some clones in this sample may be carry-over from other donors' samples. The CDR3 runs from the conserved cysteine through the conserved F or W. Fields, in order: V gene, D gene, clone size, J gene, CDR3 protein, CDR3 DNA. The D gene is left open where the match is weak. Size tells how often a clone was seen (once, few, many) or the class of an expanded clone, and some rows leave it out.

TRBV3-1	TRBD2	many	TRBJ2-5	CASSQGATSGRAGETQYF	TGTGCCAGCAGCCAAGGGGCGACTAGCGGGAGGGCCGGAGAGACCCAGTACTTC
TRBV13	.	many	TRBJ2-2	CASSLAADTGELFF	TGTGCCAGCAGCTTAGCCGCGGACACCGGGGAGCTGTTTTTT
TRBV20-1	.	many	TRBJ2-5	CSASGGVGETQYF	TGCAGTGCTAGTGGCGGGGTAGGGGAGACCCAGTACTTC
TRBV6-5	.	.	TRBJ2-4	CASSYRNTGEWNIQYF	TGTGCCAGCAGTTACCGAAACACCGGGGAGTGGAACATTCAGTACTTC
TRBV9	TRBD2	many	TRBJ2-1	CASSVAGTSGRYEQFF	TGTGCCAGCAGCGTAGCGGGGACTAGCGGGAGGTATGAGCAGTTCTTC
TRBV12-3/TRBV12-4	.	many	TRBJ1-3	CASGRRGVSGNTIYF	TGTGCCAGCGGGAGACGGGGAGTCTCTGGAAACACCATATATTTT
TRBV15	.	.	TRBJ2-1	CATSRVPTFEQFF	TGTGCCACCAGCAGAGTACCTACTTTTGAGCAGTTCTTC
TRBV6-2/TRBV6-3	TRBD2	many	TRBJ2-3	CASSYSWTSGGGDTQYF	TGTGCCAGCAGTTACTCATGGACTAGCGGGGGTGGGGATACGCAGTATTTT
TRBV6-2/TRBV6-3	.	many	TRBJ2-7	CASSVQAGFSYEQYF	TGTGCCAGCAGTGTACAGGCAGGATTCTCCTACGAGCAGTACTTC
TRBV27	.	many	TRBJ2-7	CAIRARGSREQYF	.
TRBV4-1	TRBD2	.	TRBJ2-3	CASSQLAGEPDTQYF	TGCGCCAGCAGCCAGTTAGCGGGAGAACCAGATACGCAGTATTTT
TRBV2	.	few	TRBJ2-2	CASSLVPGGLFF	TGTGCCAGCAGTCTCGTCCCCGGGGGGCTGTTTTTT
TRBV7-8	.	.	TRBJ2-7	CASSTYEQYF	TGTGCCAGCAGCACTTACGAGCAGTACTTC
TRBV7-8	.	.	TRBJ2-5	CASSLEVPETQYF	TGTGCCAGCAGCTTAGAAGTTCCTGAGACCCAGTACTTC
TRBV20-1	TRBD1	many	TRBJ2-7	CSAETGPSEQYF	TGCAGTGCTGAGACAGGGCCCAGCGAGCAGTACTTC
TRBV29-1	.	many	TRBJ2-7	CSVHHRVFSYEQYF	TGCAGCGTACACCATCGGGTCTTCTCTTACGAGCAGTACTTC
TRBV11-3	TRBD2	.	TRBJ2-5	CASSSPPLVVAGGQGTQYF	TGTGCCAGCAGTTCCCCCCCCTTGGTAGTAGCGGGAGGGCAAGGGACCCAGTACTTC
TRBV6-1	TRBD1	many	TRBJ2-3	CASSRIITGGNADTQYF	TGTGCCAGCAGTCGTATAATCACAGGGGGCAACGCAGATACGCAGTATTTT
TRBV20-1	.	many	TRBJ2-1	CSARDGLRGSTPPGEQFF	TGCAGTGCTAGAGACGGCCTACGGGGGAGTACTCCCCCGGGTGAGCAGTTCTTC
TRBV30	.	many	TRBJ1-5	CAWSPGGAQPQHF	TGTGCCTGGAGCCCAGGAGGCGCCCAGCCCCAGCATTTT
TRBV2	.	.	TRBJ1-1	CASSWTAEAFF	TGTGCCAGCAGTTGGACAGCTGAAGCTTTCTTT
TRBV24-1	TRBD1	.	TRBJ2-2	CATMGTGITGELFF	TGTGCCACCATGGGGACAGGAATCACCGGGGAGCTGTTTTTT
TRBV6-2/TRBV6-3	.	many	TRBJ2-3	CASTLDELDTQYF	TGTGCCAGCACCTTGGACGAGTTGGATACGCAGTATTTT
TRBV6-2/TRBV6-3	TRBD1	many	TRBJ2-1	CASSLRIGQGGTFNEQFF	TGTGCCAGCAGTTTACGGATAGGACAGGGAGGTACCTTCAATGAGCAGTTCTTC
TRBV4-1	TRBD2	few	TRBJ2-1	CASSQKATSGMHNEQFF	TGCGCCAGCAGCCAAAAAGCGACTAGCGGGATGCACAATGAGCAGTTCTTC
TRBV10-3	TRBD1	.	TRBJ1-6	CAIRGGQGESPLHF	TGTGCCATCAGGGGGGGACAGGGGGAATCACCCCTCCACTTT
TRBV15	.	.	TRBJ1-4	CATSRISGGEKLFF	TGTGCCACCAGCAGGATTAGCGGGGGGGAAAAACTGTTTTTT
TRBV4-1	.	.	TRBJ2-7	CASSQDVGVGFVEQYF	TGCGCCAGCAGCCAAGATGTGGGAGTGGGGTTCGTAGAGCAGTACTTC
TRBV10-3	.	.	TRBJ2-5	CAIRGVEETQYF	TGTGCCATCAGGGGGGTGGAAGAGACCCAGTACTTC
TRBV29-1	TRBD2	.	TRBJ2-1	CSLGLAGYNEQFF	TGCAGCTTAGGACTAGCGGGATACAATGAGCAGTTCTTC
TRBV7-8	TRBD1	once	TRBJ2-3	CASGLGGTDTQYF	TGTGCCAGCGGCTTAGGGGGCACGGATACGCAGTATTTT
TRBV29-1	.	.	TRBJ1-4	CSGGRGSTNEKLFF	TGCAGCGGGGGACGCGGAAGCACTAATGAAAAACTGTTTTTT
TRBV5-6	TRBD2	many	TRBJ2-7	CASSHDAGLAGGTYEQYF	TGTGCCAGCAGCCACGACGCGGGACTAGCGGGGGGAACCTACGAGCAGTACTTC
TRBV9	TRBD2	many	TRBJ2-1	CASSVGVGPSGSDEQFF	TGTGCCAGCAGCGTAGGAGTGGGGCCTAGCGGGAGCGATGAGCAGTTCTTC
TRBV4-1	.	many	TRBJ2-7	CASSRVQPEYEQYF	TGCGCCAGCAGCCGGGTGCAGCCTGAGTACGAGCAGTACTTC
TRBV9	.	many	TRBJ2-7	CASSLDGLSYEQYF	TGTGCCAGCAGCCTGGACGGGCTCTCCTACGAGCAGTACTTC
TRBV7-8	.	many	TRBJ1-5	CASSLARRTLGLYQPQHF	TGTGCCAGCAGCTTAGCGCGCAGGACCCTCGGGTTGTATCAGCCCCAGCATTTT
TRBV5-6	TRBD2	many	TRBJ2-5	CASSLGSRGGETQYF	TGTGCCAGCAGCTTGGGGAGCCGGGGAGGGGAGACCCAGTACTTC